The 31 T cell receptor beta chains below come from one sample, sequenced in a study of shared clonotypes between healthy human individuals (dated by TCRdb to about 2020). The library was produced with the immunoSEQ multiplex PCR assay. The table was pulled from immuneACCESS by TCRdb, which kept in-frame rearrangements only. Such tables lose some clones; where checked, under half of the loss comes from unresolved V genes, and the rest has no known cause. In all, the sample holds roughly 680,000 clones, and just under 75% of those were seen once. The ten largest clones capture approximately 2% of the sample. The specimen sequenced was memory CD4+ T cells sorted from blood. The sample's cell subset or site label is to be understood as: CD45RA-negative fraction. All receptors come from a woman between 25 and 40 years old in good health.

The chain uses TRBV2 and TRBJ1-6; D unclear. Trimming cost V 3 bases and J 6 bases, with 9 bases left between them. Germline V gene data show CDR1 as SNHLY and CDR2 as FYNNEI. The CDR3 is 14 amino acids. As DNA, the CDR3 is TGTGCCAGCAGTGATTGGCTAACTAATTCACCCCTCCACTTT. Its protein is CASSDWLTNSPLHF.

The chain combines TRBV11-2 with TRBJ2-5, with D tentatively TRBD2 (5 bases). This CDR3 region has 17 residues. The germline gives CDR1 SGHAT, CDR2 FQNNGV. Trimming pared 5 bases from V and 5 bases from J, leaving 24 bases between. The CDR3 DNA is TGTGCCAGCAGCCTATCGCTACTTACTAGTCAAGGGGAGACCCAGTACTTC. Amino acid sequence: CASSLSLLTSQGETQYF.

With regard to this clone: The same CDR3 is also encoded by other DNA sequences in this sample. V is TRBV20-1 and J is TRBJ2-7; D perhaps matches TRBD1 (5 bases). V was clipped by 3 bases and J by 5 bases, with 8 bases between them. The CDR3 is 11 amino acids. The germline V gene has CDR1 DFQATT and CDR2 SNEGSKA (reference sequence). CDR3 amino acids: CSASRDHEQYF. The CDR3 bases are TGCAGTGCTAGCAGGGATCACGAGCAGTACTTC.

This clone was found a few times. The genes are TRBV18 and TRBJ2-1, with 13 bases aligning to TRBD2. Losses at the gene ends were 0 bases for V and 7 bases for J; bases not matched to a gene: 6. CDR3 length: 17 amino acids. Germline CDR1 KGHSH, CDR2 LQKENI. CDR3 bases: TGTGCCAGCTCACCACCTACTAGCGGGAGGGCCTTTAATGAGCAGTTCTTC. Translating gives CASSPPTSGRAFNEQFF.

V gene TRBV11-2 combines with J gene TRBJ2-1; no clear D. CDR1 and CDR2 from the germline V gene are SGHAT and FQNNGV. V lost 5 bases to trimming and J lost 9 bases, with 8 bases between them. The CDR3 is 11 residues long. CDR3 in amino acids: CASSPPGEQFF. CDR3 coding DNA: TGTGCCAGCAGCCCCCCAGGTGAGCAGTTCTTC.

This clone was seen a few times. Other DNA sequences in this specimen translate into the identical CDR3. Written as DNA, the CDR3 is TGTGCCAGTAGTACACAGGGCTACGAGCAGTACTTC. It is translated as CASSTQGYEQYF. The V and J genes are TRBV19 and TRBJ2-7; a possible D gene is TRBD1 (6 bases). This CDR3 region has 12 residues. Germline V lookup: CDR1 LNHDA, CDR2 SQIVND (reference sequence). Trimming removed 4 bases from V and 3 bases from J, with 7 bases in between.

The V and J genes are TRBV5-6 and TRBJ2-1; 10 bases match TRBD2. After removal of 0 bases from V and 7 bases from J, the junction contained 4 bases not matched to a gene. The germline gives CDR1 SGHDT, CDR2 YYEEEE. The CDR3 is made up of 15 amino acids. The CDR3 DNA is TGTGCCAGCAGCTTGGTTAGCGGGAGGAGGAATGAGCAGTTCTTC. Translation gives CASSLVSGRRNEQFF. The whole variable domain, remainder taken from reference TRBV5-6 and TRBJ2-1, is DAGVTQSPTHLIKTRGQQVTLRCSPKSGHDTVSWYQQALGQGPQFIFQYYEEEERQRGNFPDRFSGHQFPNYSSELNVNALLLGDSALYLCASSLVSGRRNEQFFGPGTRLTVL.

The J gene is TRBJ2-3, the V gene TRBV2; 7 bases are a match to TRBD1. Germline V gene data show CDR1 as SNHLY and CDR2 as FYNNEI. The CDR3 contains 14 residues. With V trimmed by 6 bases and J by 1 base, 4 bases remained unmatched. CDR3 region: CASSWDSGTDTQYF. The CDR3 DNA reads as TGTGCCAGCAGCTGGGACAGCGGCACAGATACGCAGTATTTT. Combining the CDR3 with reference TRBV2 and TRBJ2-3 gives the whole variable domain EPEVTQTPSHQVTQMGQEVILRCVPISNHLYFYWYRQILGQKVEFLVSFYNNEISEKSEIFDDQFSVERPDGSNFTLKIRSTKLEDSAMYFCASSWDSGTDTQYFGPGTRLTVL.

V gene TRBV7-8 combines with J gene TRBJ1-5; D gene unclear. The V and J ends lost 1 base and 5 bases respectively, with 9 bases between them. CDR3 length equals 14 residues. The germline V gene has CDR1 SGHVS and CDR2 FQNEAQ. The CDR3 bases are TGTGCCAGCAGCTTAGACGACTGGGATCAGCCCCAGCATTTT. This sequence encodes CASSLDDWDQPQHF.

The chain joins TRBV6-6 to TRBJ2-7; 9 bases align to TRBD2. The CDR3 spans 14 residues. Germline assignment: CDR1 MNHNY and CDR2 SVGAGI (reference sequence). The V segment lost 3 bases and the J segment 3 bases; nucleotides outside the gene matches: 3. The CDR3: CASSYASGNYEQYF. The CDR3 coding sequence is TGTGCCAGCAGTTATGCTAGCGGGAACTACGAGCAGTACTTC.

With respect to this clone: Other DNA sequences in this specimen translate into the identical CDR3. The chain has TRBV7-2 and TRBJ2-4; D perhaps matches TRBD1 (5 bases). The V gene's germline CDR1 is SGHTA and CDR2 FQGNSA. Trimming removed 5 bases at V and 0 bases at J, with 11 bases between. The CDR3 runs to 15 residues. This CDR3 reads CASSLTVLAKNIQYF. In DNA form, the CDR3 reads TGTGCCAGCAGCCTGACAGTACTAGCCAAAAACATTCAGTACTTC.

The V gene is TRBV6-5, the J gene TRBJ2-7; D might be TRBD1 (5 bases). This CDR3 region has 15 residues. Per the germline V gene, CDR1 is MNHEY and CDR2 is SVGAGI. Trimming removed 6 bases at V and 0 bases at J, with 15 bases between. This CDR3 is CASRVARVSSYEQYF. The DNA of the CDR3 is TGTGCCAGCAGGGTCGCCAGGGTTTCCTCCTACGAGCAGTACTTC.

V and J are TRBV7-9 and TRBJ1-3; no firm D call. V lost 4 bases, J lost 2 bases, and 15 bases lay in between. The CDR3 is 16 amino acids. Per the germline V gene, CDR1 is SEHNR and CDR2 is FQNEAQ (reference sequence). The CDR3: CASSSSTFLAGNTIYF. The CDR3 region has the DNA TGTGCCAGCAGCTCGTCGACCTTCCTGGCTGGAAACACCATATATTTT.

CDR3 in DNA: TGTGCCTGGAGTGTGGGGGGCCCCGAGACCCAGTACTTC. Translated, it gives CAWSVGGPETQYF. This sequence joins TRBV30 and TRBJ2-5; tentatively, D is TRBD1 or TRBD2 (6 bases each). Deletions cut 0 bases from V and 5 bases from J, with 10 bases between. Germline V gives CDR1 GTSNPN, CDR2 SVGIG (reference sequence). The CDR3 spans 13 residues. Looking up the rest from reference TRBV30 and TRBJ2-5 gives the full variable domain: SQTIHQWPATLVQPVGSPLSLECTVEGTSNPNLYWYRQAAGRGLQLLFYSVGIGQISSEVPQNLSASRPQDRQFILSSKKLLLSDSGFYLCAWSVGGPETQYFGPGTRLLVL.

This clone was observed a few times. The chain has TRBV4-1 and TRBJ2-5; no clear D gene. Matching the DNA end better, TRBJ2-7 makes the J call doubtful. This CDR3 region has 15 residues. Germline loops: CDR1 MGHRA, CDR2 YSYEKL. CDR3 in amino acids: CASSQDQRISYEQYF. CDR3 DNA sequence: TGCGCCAGCAGCCAAGATCAACGCATAAGCTACGAGCAGTACTTC.

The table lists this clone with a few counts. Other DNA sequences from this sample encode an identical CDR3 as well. CDR3 region: CASSLWNTEAFF. The DNA of the CDR3 is TGTGCCAGCAGTTTGTGGAACACTGAAGCTTTCTTT. The V gene is TRBV28, the J gene TRBJ1-1, with no clear D. CDR3 size: 12 residues. CDR1 and CDR2 (germline): MDHEN, SYDVKM. V lost 3 bases, J lost 1 base, and 3 bases lay in between.

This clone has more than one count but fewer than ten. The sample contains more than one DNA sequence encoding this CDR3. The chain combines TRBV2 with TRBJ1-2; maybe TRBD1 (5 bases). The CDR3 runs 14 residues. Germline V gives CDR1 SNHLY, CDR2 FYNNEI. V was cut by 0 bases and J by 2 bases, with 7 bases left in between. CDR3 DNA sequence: TGTGCCAGCAGTGAAGCAGGGGCGAACTATGGCTACACCTTC. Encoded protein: CASSEAGANYGYTF.

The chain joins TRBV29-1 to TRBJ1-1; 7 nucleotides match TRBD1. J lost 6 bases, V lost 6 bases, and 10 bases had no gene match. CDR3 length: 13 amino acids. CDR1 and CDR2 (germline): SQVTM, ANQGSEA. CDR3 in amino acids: CSVKRGGAPEAFF. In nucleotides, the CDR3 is TGCAGCGTGAAGCGAGGGGGCGCCCCTGAAGCTTTCTTT.

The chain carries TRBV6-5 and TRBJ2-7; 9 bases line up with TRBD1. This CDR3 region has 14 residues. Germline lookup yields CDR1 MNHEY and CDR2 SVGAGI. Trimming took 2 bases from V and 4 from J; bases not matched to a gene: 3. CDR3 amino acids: CASSYGQGLYEQYF. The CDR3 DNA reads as TGTGCCAGCAGTTACGGACAGGGGCTGTACGAGCAGTACTTC.

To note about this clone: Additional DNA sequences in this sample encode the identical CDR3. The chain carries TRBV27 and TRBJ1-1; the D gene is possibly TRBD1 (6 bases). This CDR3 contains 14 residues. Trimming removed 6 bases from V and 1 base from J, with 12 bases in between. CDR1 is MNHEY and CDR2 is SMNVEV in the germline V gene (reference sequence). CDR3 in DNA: TGTGCCAGCAGCTTCCGGGGGCAGAACACTGAAGCTTTCTTT. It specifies CASSFRGQNTEAFF.

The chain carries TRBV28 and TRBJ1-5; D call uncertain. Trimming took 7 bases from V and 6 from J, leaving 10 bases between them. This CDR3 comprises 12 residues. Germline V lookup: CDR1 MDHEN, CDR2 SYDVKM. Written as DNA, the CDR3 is TGTGCCAGCACCGCCCCCGGTCAGCCCCAGCATTTT. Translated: CASTAPGQPQHF.

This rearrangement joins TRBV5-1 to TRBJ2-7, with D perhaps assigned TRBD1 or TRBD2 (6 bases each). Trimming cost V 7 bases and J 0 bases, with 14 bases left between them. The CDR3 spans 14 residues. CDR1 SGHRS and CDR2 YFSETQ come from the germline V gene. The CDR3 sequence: CASARGEYSYEQYF. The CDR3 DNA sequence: TGCGCCAGCGCAAGGGGGGAATACTCCTACGAGCAGTACTTC. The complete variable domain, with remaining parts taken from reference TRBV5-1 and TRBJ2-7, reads KAGVTQTPRYLIKTRGQQVTLSCSPISGHRSVSWYQQTPGQGLQFLFEYFSETQRNKGNFPGRFSGRQFSNSRSEMNVSTLELGDSALYLCASARGEYSYEQYFGPGTRLTVT.

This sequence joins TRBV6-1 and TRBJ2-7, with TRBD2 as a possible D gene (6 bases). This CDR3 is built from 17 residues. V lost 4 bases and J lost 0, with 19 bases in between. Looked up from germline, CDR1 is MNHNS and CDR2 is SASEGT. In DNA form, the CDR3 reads TGTGCCAGCAGTGCCGGGACTCCTACCGACCGCTCCTACGAGCAGTACTTC. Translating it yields CASSAGTPTDRSYEQYF.

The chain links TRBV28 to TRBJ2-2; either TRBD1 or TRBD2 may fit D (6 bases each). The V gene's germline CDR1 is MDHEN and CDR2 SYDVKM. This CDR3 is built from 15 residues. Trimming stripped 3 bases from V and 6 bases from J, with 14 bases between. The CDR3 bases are TGTGCCAGCAGTTTGAGGAGGGGGACGGCCGGGGAGCTGTTTTTT. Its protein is CASSLRRGTAGELFF.

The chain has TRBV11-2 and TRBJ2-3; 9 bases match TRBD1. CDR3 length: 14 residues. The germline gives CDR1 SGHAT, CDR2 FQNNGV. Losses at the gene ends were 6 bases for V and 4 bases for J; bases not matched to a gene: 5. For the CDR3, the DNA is TGTGCCAGCAGTGCCCGGGACAGGGCAGATACGCAGTATTTT. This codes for CASSARDRADTQYF. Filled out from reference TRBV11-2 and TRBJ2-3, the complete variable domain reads EAGVAQSPRYKIIEKRQSVAFWCNPISGHATLYWYQQILGQGPKLLIQFQNNGVVDDSQLPKDRFSAERLKGVDSTLKIQPAKLEDSAVYLCASSARDRADTQYFGPGTRLTVL.

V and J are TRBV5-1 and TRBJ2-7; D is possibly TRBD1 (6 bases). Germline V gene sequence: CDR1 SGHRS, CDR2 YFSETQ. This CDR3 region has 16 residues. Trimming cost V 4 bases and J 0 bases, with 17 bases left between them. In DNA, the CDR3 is TGCGCCAGCAGCCCGAGAACAGGGTTGGGCTCCTACGAGCAGTACTTC. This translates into CASSPRTGLGSYEQYF.

CDR3 DNA sequence: TGTGCCAGTAGTAGGTTACAGGGAATAGGAAGCAATCAGCCCCAGCATTTT. The encoded protein is CASSRLQGIGSNQPQHF. The V and J genes are TRBV19 and TRBJ1-5; a possible D gene is TRBD1 (6 bases). CDR1 and CDR2 (germline): LNHDA, SQIVND (reference sequence). The CDR3 has 17 amino acids. V gave up 4 bases and J gave up 1 base, with 17 bases separating them.

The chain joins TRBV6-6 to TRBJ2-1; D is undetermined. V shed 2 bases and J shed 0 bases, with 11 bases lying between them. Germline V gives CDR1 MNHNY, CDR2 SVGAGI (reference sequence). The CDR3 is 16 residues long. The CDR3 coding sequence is TGTGCCAGCAGTTACCCGGGTGGCAGCTCCTACAATGAGCAGTTCTTC. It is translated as CASSYPGGSSYNEQFF.

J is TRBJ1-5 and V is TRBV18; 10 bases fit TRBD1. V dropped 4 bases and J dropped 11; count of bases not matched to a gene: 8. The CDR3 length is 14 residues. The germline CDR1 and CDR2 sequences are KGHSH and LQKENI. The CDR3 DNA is TGTGCCAGCTCACAGGGGACAGGGGAGAGGGCCCAGCATTTT. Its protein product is CASSQGTGERAQHF.

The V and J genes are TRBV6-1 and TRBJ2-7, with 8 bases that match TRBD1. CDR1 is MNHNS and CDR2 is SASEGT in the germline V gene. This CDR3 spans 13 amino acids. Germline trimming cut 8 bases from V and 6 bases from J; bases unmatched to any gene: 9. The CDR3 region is CASLPGQGGEQYF. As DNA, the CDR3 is TGTGCCAGCCTGCCCGGACAGGGCGGCGAGCAGTACTTC.

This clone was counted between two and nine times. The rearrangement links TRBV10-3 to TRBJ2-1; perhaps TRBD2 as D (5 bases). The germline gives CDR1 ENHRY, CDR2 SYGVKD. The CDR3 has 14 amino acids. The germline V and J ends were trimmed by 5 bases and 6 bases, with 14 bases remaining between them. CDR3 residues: CAISTNGLVNEQFF. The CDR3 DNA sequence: TGTGCCATCAGTACCAACGGACTCGTCAATGAGCAGTTCTTC.